One sample yielded the 22 T cell receptor beta chains listed below, sequenced in a study of Ad26.COV2.S vaccination and SARS-CoV-2 variants. Described treatment: roughly 20 received Ad26.COV2.S at low or high dose, single or two shots; about 5 received placebo; per-sample allocation not given. At day 63 after the first vaccine or placebo injection, samples were drawn. Only in-frame clones appear in the TCRdb table, and some are missing; sequencing was by immunoSEQ multiplex PCR. The sample lists about 440,000 clones, about 83% occurring once. The sequencing here drew on peripheral blood, taken in a trial of Ad26.COV2.S vaccine versus placebo. Receptor source: a person aged 18-65 years who received the Ad26.COV2.S COVID-19 vaccine or a placebo.

CDR3 amino acids: CASNSRGEQFF. CDR3 coding DNA: TGTGCCAGTAACTCTAGGGGGGAGCAGTTCTTC. V is TRBV2 and J is TRBJ2-1; weak D call: TRBD1 (6 bases). V was shortened by 9 bases and J by 10 bases, with 13 bases between the two germline ends. The length of the CDR3 is 11 residues. The germline V gene encodes CDR1 SNHLY and CDR2 FYNNEI.

The chain carries TRBV20-1 and TRBJ1-1; D is undetermined. This CDR3 spans 11 amino acids. In germline, CDR1 is DFQATT, CDR2 SNEGSKA (reference sequence). The CDR3 here is CSQTKNTEAFF. The CDR3 region has the DNA TGCAGCCAAACCAAAAACACTGAAGCTTTCTTT.

V is TRBV5-4 and J is TRBJ2-1, with a tentative D call TRBD2 (7 bases). From germline, CDR1 is SGHNT and CDR2 YYREEE (reference sequence). The CDR3 loop spans 15 amino acids. Trimming cost V 3 bases and J 7 bases, with 17 bases left between them. The CDR3 nucleotides read TGTGCCAGCAGCTACGGAGGCGGGGGCGAGAATGAGCAGTTCTTC. Translating it yields CASSYGGGGENEQFF.

The chain uses TRBV7-8 and TRBJ1-6; D remains ambiguous. Trimming removed 5 bases at V and 0 bases at J, with 14 bases between. The CDR3 is 17 residues long. Germline assignment: CDR1 SGHVS and CDR2 FQNEAQ. CDR3 nucleotide sequence: TGTGCCAGCAGCCCCATGAGAGCCCGCTCCTATAATTCACCCCTCCACTTT. Protein product: CASSPMRARSYNSPLHF.

V usage is TRBV7-9 and J usage is TRBJ2-4; TRBD2 might be the D (6 bases). V was pared by 6 bases and J by 3 bases, with 12 bases between. CDR1 is SEHNR and CDR2 is FQNEAQ in the germline V gene (reference sequence). This CDR3 has 14 amino acids. In nucleotides, the CDR3 is TGTGCCAGCAGTCCACCGGGAGTCAAAAACATTCAGTACTTC. It specifies CASSPPGVKNIQYF.

This clone has a single count. The rearrangement uses TRBV29-1 and TRBJ1-2; D is possibly TRBD1 (5 bases). This CDR3 has 15 amino acids. The germline CDR1 and CDR2 sequences are SQVTM and ANQGSEA. Trimming left V 6 bases short and J 8 bases short, with 25 bases between. CDR3 protein: CSVSRREGTIGGYTF. Written as DNA, the CDR3 is TGCAGCGTGAGCAGGCGGGAGGGGACTATCGGGGGCTACACCTTC.

CDR3 region: CASSSTMGENTEAFF. CDR3 bases: TGTGCCAGCAGCTCTACAATGGGGGAGAACACTGAAGCTTTCTTT. The J gene is TRBJ1-1, the V gene TRBV9, with TRBD1 as a possible D gene (5 bases). Germline assignment: CDR1 SGDLS and CDR2 YYNGEE. Trimming removed 4 bases from V and 1 base from J, with 14 bases in between. CDR3 length: 15 residues.

In this sample, this clone turned up a few times. The chain combines TRBV11-2 with TRBJ2-5; the D call may be TRBD1 or TRBD2 (5 bases each). Trimming removed 3 bases from V and 5 bases from J, with 16 bases in between. Germline CDR1 SGHAT, CDR2 FQNNGV. CDR3 length: 15 amino acids. CDR3 region: CASSLGTAVVETQYF. CDR3 in DNA: TGTGCCAGCAGCTTGGGGACGGCCGTTGTTGAGACCCAGTACTTC.

The CDR3 reads CASSLNRAQDTQYF. CDR3 DNA sequence: TGTGCCAGCAGCCTTAACCGGGCTCAAGATACGCAGTATTTT. This chain joins TRBV9 and TRBJ2-3; unclear D gene. V lost 4 bases to trimming and J lost 5 bases, with 14 bases between them. Germline V CDR1 and CDR2: SGDLS, YYNGEE. The CDR3 sequence is 14 residues long.

The chain is built from TRBV19 and TRBJ2-5; TRBD2 matches at 7 bases. Losses at the gene ends were 9 bases for V and 2 bases for J; bases not matched to a gene: 12. The CDR3 length is 15 residues. Germline V CDR1 and CDR2: LNHDA, SQIVND (reference sequence). The CDR3 region is CASRIRAGPQETQYF. Written as DNA, the CDR3 is TGTGCCAGCCGGATCCGAGCGGGACCTCAAGAGACCCAGTACTTC.

V and J are TRBV11-2 and TRBJ2-1; 11 nucleotides align to TRBD2. This CDR3 comprises 17 residues. The V segment lost 5 bases and the J segment 4 bases; nucleotides outside the gene matches: 10. Germline lookup yields CDR1 SGHAT and CDR2 FQNNGV. The DNA for the CDR3 is TGTGCCAGCAGCACTAGTTTAGCGGGAGGGCCATACAATGAGCAGTTCTTC. Amino acid sequence: CASSTSLAGGPYNEQFF.

The CDR3 nucleotides are TGTGCCAGCAGTTTATACGGGAGGATACACGAGCAGTACTTC. Its protein product is CASSLYGRIHEQYF. The chain couples TRBV28 to TRBJ2-7, with TRBD2 identical over 7 bases. The CDR3 is made up of 14 amino acids. The V segment lost 1 base and the J segment 5 bases; nucleotides outside the gene matches: 5. Germline values: CDR1 MDHEN, CDR2 SYDVKM.

The CDR3 nucleotides read TGTGCCAGCAGCTCCCCCGGGACTCCCCTCAATGAGCAGTTCTTC. Its translation: CASSSPGTPLNEQFF. This chain connects TRBV7-2 to TRBJ2-1; TRBD2 might be the D (6 bases). The V gene's germline CDR1 is SGHTA and CDR2 FQGNSA. The CDR3 is 15 residues long. V was pared by 4 bases and J by 6 bases, with 16 bases between.

The V gene is TRBV28, the J gene TRBJ1-4; maybe TRBD1 (6 bases). Germline CDR1 and CDR2: MDHEN and SYDVKM. The CDR3 sequence is 15 residues long. The V gene lost 6 bases and the J gene lost 8 bases, with 19 bases spanning the gap. The CDR3 DNA is TGTGCCAGCAGCGATCTTCGGGGGCGCGGGGAAAAACTGTTTTTT. Translated: CASSDLRGRGEKLFF. Looking up the rest from reference TRBV28 and TRBJ1-4 gives the full variable domain: DVKVTQSSRYLVKRTGEKVFLECVQDMDHENMFWYRQDPGLGLRLIYFSYDVKMKEKGDIPEGYSVSREKKERFSLILESASTNQTSMYLCASSDLRGRGEKLFFGSGTQLSVL.

The V gene is TRBV28, the J gene TRBJ2-7, with TRBD2 matching 8 bases. The CDR3 has 18 amino acids. CDR1 and CDR2 from the germline V gene are MDHEN and SYDVKM. V lost 5 bases to trimming and J lost 0 bases; unmatched junction nucleotides: 15. Here the CDR3 reads CASSPVRGSGGSSYEQYF. The CDR3 DNA is TGTGCCAGCAGTCCCGTGCGAGGATCGGGGGGGAGCTCCTACGAGCAGTACTTC.

In its sample, this clone was seen once. The chain recombines TRBV7-2 with TRBJ2-5; TRBD2 matches at 14 bases. The V and J ends lost 4 bases and 3 bases, in that order; junction bases with no gene match: 10. This CDR3 region has 18 residues. CDR1 is SGHTA and CDR2 is FQGNSA in the germline V gene. This CDR3 is CASSSRLAGGPREETQYF. In DNA, the CDR3 is TGTGCCAGCAGCTCCCGACTAGCGGGAGGGCCGCGGGAAGAGACCCAGTACTTC.

The chain is built from TRBV7-9 and TRBJ2-1, with TRBD1 matching 7 bases. V was clipped by 5 bases and J by 4 bases; unmatched bases: 5. From germline, CDR1 is SEHNR and CDR2 FQNEAQ (reference sequence). CDR3 length: 14 residues. CDR3 residues: CASSLEGQYNEQFF. CDR3 nucleotide sequence: TGTGCCAGCAGCCTAGAGGGACAGTACAATGAGCAGTTCTTC.

CDR3 DNA: TGTGCCAGCAGTTTTGGATCCGTCCTAGAGACCCAGTACTTC. Protein product: CASSFGSVLETQYF. V gene TRBV28 combines with J gene TRBJ2-5; unclear D gene. This CDR3 spans 14 amino acids. Trimming left V 3 bases short and J 4 bases short, with 12 bases between. Germline V gives CDR1 MDHEN, CDR2 SYDVKM.

This chain uses TRBV30 with TRBJ1-6; the D gene is possibly TRBD1 (5 bases). The ends were cut back, 5 bases at V and 5 bases at J, with 10 bases in the middle. CDR1 is GTSNPN and CDR2 is SVGIG in the germline V gene (reference sequence). This CDR3 contains 13 residues. The CDR3 DNA follows: TGTGCCTGGGCAGGGTTCAATAATTCACCCCTCCACTTT. Amino acid sequence: CAWAGFNNSPLHF.

This clone was found once. This chain connects TRBV4-3 to TRBJ2-1; 7 bases are shared with TRBD2. The ends lost 4 bases at V and 8 bases at J; junction bases unmatched: 11. Germline loops: CDR1 LGHNA, CDR2 YSLEER. This CDR3 contains 15 residues. CDR3 sequence (DNA): TGCGCCAGCAGCCCGCCGGGCGGGAGTGGCCATGAGCAGTTCTTC. As protein: CASSPPGGSGHEQFF.

The chain couples TRBV7-2 to TRBJ1-2; tentatively, D is TRBD1 (6 bases). The length of the CDR3 is 15 residues. The V end was cut by 5 bases, the J end by 7 bases, with 20 bases between. The germline V gene has CDR1 SGHTA and CDR2 FQGNSA. This CDR3 is CASSASTGGSFGYTF. CDR3 nucleotide sequence: TGTGCCAGCAGCGCTTCGACAGGAGGTTCGTTTGGCTACACCTTC. Based on the CDR3 plus reference TRBV7-2 and TRBJ1-2, the full variable domain is GAGVSQSPSNKVTEKGKDVELRCDPISGHTALYWYRQSLGQGLEFLIYFQGNSAPDKSGLPSDRFSAERTGGSVSTLTIQRTQQEDSAVYLCASSASTGGSFGYTFGSGTRLTVV.

This chain links TRBV4-3 with TRBJ1-6; TRBD1 is a possible D gene (5 bases). Trimming shortened V by 0 bases and J by 7 bases, and 13 bases separated the two germline ends. Germline V lookup: CDR1 LGHNA, CDR2 YSLEER. This CDR3 is built from 16 residues. The CDR3 reads CASSQEPRDPNSPLHF. The CDR3 coding sequence is TGCGCCAGCAGCCAAGAGCCCCGGGACCCAAATTCACCCCTCCACTTT.